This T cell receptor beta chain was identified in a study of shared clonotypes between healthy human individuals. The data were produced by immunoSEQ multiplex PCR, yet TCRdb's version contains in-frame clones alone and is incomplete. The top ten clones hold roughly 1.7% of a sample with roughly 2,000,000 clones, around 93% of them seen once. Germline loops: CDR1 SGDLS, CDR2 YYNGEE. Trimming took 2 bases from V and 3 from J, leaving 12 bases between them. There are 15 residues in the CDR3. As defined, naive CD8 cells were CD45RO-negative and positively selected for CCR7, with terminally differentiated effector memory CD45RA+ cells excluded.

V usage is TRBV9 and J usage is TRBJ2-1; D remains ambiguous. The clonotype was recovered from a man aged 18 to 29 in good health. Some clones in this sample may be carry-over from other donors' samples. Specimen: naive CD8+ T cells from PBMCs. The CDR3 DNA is TGTGCCAGCAGCGTTGACATATCCCGCTACAATGAGCAGTTCTTC. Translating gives CASSVDISRYNEQFF. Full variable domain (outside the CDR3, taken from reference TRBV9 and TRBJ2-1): DSGVTQTPKHLITATGQRVTLRCSPRSGDLSVYWYQQSLDQGLQFLIQYYNGEERAKGNILERFSAQQFPDLHSELNLSSLELGDSALYFCASSVDISRYNEQFFGPGTRLTVL.